The clone carrying this TCR beta chain was recorded at least ten times. The antigen remains unidentified. This specimen belongs to a study of CD8 T cells in ankylosing spondylitis. General observations from the study: Characteristic of ankylosing spondylitis blood, it appeared, was a TCR beta motif comprising fewer than 10 highly homologous variants.

TCRdb passed the 5' RACE reads through MiXCR, listing each CDR3 protein once. The profile shows more than 250,000 distinct CDR3 sequences, approximately 8% of them singletons. The germline V gene encodes CDR1 SGHVS and CDR2 FQNEAQ. This CDR3 has 14 amino acids. Trimming removed 4 bases from V and 5 bases from J, with 12 bases in between. The receptor was isolated from a male donor with ankylosing spondylitis. Material: blood, either unsorted or a sorted T cell fraction (not recorded which). J is TRBJ1-5 and V is TRBV7-8; D is possibly TRBD1 (6 bases). CDR3 DNA: TGTGCCAGCAGCTCGCCGGGGGGCGATCAGCCCCAGCATTTT. Its translation is CASSSPGGDQPQHF.